Sequencing of this T cell receptor beta chain was carried out in a study of response to subunit inactivated influenza vaccine. Study-wide points: The authors suggested that every seasonal influenza vaccination recruits few new T cells.

Comment on this clonotype: Its target is unknown.

TCRdb re-derived calls from the RT-PCR reads in MiXCR, one entry per CDR3 protein. The sample has 550,000 to 650,000 distinct CDR3 sequences, approximately 10% seen once. The CDR3 loop spans 15 amino acids. Trimming removed 0 bases from V and 2 bases from J, with 10 bases in between. Germline-derived CDR1 and CDR2 are LNHNV and YYDKDF (reference sequence). The chain is built from TRBV15 and TRBJ1-2; D is unclear. The sample was PBMCs from blood, taken on the day of vaccination. This TCR was sampled from a man aged 50 to 59 who received an inactivated influenza vaccine. The DNA of the CDR3 is TGTGCCACCAGCAGAGATTCTCAGGTGAACTATGGCTACACCTTC. Translation gives CATSRDSQVNYGYTF.